This TCR beta chain was obtained from a study of CD8 T cells in ankylosing spondylitis. This CDR3 comprises 16 residues. Germline V CDR1 and CDR2: SGHTA, FQGNSA. V was pared by 4 bases and J by 2 bases, with 7 bases of the junction left unmatched. As the method for making TCR beta libraries, quantitative 5'-RACE with molecular barcodes was used. TCRdb itself ran the 5' RACE reads through MiXCR, one entry per CDR3 protein. The sample has some 270,000 distinct CDR3 sequences; more than 25% are singletons. The sequence derives from a male donor with ankylosing spondylitis or in good health (not recorded which). The J gene is TRBJ2-3, the V gene TRBV7-2; 9 nucleotides agree with TRBD2. The sample was blood, either unsorted or a sorted T cell fraction (not recorded which). This chain's CDR3 is CASSSLAGSYTDTQYF. The DNA of the CDR3 is TGTGCCAGCAGCTCCCTAGCGGGGTCTTACACAGATACGCAGTATTTT. The full variable domain, its missing parts supplied by reference TRBV7-2 and TRBJ2-3, is GAGVSQSPSNKVTEKGKDVELRCDPISGHTALYWYRQSLGQGLEFLIYFQGNSAPDKSGLPSDRFSAERTGGSVSTLTIQRTQQEDSAVYLCASSSLAGSYTDTQYFGPGTRLTVL.